The T cell receptor beta chain described here comes from a study of identical twins. TCRdb passed the 5' RACE reads through MiXCR, listing each CDR3 protein once. The sample holds about 210,000 distinct CDR3 sequences, roughly 10% seen once. There are many counts of this clonotype. What it recognizes is unknown. General study findings and limits: In cord blood, abundant beta clonotypes had fewer insertions; memory showed no trend.

CDR3 length: 12 amino acids. Germline values: CDR1 SGHVS, CDR2 FNYEAQ. Trimming pared 1 base from V and 11 bases from J, leaving 6 bases between. This receptor was obtained from a woman in her late teens or twenties in good health. The sample comprised memory (CD45RO+) T cells sorted from blood. The rearrangement uses TRBV7-6 and TRBJ1-6; D not resolved. CDR3 amino acids: CASSLGGPPLHF. The CDR3 region has the DNA TGTGCCAGCAGCTTAGGAGGGCCACCCCTCCACTTT.